The clone carrying this TCR beta chain was picked up a small number of times. The sample belongs to a study of blood T cell repertoires in COVID-19. Study details: Sample material is recorded as cDNA or gDNA derived from T cells, B-cell-depleted T cells, or PBMCs.

Deletions cut 3 bases from V and 3 bases from J, with 9 bases between. The CDR3 length is 13 residues. CDR1 KGHSH and CDR2 LQKENI come from the germline V gene. Method: immunoSEQ multiplex PCR; TCRdb's copy keeps in-frame clones and lacks some. The sample shows some 110,000 clones, 90% of them seen only once. The receptor's source is a human donor with active COVID-19. The donor label of this sample is uncertain. The sequencing input was peripheral blood. The chain employs TRBV18 and TRBJ2-7; the D gene is possibly TRBD1 (6 bases). DNA for the CDR3: TGTGCCAGCTCACCGGGGGCAAACTACGAGCAGTACTTC. Amino acids: CASSPGANYEQYF. The whole variable domain, remainder taken from reference TRBV18 and TRBJ2-7, is NAGVMQNPRHLVRRRGQEARLRCSPMKGHSHVYWYRQLPEEGLKFMVYLQKENIIDESGMPKERFSAEFPKEGPSILRIQQVVRGDSAAYFCASSPGANYEQYFGPGTRLTVT.